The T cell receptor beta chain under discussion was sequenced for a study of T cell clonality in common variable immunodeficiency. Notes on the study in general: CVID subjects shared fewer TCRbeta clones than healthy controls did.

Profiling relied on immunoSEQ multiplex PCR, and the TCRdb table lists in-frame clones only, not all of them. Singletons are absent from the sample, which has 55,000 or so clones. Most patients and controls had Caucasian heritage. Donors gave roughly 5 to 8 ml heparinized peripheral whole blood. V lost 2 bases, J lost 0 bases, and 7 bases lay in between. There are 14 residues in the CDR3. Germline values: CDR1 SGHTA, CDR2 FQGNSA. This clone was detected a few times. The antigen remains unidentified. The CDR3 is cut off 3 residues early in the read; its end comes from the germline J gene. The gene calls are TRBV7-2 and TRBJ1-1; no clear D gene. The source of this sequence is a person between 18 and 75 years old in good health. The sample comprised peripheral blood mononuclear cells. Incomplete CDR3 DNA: TGTGCCAGCAGCTTAAGCGCTCTGAACACTGAA. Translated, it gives CASSLSALNTE. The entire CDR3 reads CASSLSALNTEAFF.